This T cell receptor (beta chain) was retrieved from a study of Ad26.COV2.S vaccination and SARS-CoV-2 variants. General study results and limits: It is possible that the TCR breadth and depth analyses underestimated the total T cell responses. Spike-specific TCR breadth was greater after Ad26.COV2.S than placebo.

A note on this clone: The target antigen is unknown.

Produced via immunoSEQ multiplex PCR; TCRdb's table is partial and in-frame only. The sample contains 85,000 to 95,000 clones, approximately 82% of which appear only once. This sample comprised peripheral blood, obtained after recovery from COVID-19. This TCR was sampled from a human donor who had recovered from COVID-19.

The CDR3: CSPNLGAQYF. For the CDR3, the DNA is TGCAGCCCTAATCTTGGGGCGCAGTACTTC. The chain combines TRBV29-1 with TRBJ2-7; a possible D gene is TRBD1 (5 bases). The CDR3 is 10 residues long. Trimming stripped 8 bases from V and 9 bases from J, with 14 bases between. Germline V gene data show CDR1 as SQVTM and CDR2 as ANQGSEA.